This T cell receptor (beta chain) came from a study of graft-versus-host responses after intestinal transplantation. A few counts support this clone. The target antigen is unknown. Clones were read by immunoSEQ multiplex PCR, and TCRdb kept only the in-frame ones, dropping some. This table has approximately 80,000 clones, around 90% appearing once. There are 17 residues in the CDR3. The V gene's germline CDR1 is KGHSH and CDR2 LQKENI. After removal of 3 bases from V and 4 bases from J, the junction contained 13 bases not matched to a gene. The rearrangement uses TRBV18 and TRBJ1-2, with 8 positions matching TRBD1. The clonotype originates from a human donor who received an intestinal transplant. This material consisted of unstimulated CD4+ T cells sorted from spleen or lymph node cells, taken before intestinal transplant. The CDR3 nucleotides read TGTGCCAGCTCACCCTTGGACAGGGCTGAGGGAACCTATGGCTACACCTTC. Translated, it gives CASSPLDRAEGTYGYTF. The entire variable domain, with the rest obtained from reference TRBV18 and TRBJ1-2, is as follows: NAGVMQNPRHLVRRRGQEARLRCSPMKGHSHVYWYRQLPEEGLKFMVYLQKENIIDESGMPKERFSAEFPKEGPSILRIQQVVRGDSAAYFCASSPLDRAEGTYGYTFGSGTRLTVV.